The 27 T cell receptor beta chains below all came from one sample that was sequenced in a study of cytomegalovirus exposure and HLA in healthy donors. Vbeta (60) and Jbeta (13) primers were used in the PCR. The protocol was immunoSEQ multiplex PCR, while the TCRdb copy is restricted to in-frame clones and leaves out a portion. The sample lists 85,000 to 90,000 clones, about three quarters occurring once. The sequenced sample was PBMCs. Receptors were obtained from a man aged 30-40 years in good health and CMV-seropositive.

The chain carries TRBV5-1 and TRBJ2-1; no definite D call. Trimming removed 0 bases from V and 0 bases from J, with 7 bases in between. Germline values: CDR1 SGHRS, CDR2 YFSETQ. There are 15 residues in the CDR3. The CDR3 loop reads CASSLDRSSYNEQFF. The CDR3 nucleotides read TGCGCCAGCAGCTTGGACAGAAGCTCCTACAATGAGCAGTTCTTC.

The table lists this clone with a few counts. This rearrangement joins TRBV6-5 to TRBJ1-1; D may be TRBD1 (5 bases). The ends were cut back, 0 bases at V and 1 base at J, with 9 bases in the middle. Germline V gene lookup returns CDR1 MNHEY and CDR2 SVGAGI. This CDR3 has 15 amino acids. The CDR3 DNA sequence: TGTGCCAGCAGTTACTCTCGCGGGGGGAACACTGAAGCTTTCTTT. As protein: CASSYSRGGNTEAFF.

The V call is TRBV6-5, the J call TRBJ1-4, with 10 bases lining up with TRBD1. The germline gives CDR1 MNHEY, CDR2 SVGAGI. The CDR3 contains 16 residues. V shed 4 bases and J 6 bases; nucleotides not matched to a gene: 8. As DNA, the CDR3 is TGTGCCAGCAGTTTCACATCCGGGACAGGGGATGAAAAACTGTTTTTT. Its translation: CASSFTSGTGDEKLFF.

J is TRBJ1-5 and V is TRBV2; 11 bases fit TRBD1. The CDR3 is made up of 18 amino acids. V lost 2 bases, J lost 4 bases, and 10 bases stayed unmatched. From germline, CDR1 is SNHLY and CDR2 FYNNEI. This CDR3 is CASSELRTGGIGNQPQHF. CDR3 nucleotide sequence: TGTGCCAGCAGTGAATTACGGACAGGGGGCATCGGGAATCAGCCCCAGCATTTT.

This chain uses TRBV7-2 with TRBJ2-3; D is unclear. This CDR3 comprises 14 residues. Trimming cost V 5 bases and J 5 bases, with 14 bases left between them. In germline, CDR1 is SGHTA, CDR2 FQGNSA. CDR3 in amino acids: CASSLLTNRDTQYF. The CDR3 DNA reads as TGTGCCAGCAGCCTACTAACCAACCGAGATACGCAGTATTTT.

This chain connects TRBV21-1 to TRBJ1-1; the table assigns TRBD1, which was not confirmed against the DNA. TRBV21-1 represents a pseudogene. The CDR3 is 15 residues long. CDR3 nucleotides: TGTGCCAGCAGCAAAGCGCGACAGGGAGCCACTGAAGCTTTCTTT. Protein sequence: CASSKARQGATEAFF.

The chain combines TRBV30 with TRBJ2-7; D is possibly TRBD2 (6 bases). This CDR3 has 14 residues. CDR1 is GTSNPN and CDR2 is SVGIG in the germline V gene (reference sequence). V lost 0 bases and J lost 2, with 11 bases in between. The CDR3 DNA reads TGTGCCTGGAGTGTGGGGGGAGTTACCTACGAGCAGTACTTC. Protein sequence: CAWSVGGVTYEQYF.

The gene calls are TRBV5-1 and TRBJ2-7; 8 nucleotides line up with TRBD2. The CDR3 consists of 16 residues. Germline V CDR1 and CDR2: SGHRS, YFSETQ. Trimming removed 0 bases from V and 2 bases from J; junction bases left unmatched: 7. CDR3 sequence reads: CASSLAIAGQTYEQYF. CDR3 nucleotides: TGCGCCAGCAGCTTGGCTATAGCGGGGCAAACCTACGAGCAGTACTTC.

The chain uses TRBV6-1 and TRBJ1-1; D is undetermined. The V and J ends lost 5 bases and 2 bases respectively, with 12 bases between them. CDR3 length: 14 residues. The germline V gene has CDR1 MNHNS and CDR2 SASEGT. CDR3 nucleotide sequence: TGTGCCAGCAGTTTGTCAGGCATAAACACTGAAGCTTTCTTT. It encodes CASSLSGINTEAFF.

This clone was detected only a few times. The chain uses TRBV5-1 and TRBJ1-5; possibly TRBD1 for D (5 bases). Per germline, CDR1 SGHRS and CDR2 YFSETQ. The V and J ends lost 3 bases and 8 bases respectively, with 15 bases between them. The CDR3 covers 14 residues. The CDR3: CASSSSAGIEPQHF. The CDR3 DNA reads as TGCGCCAGCAGCTCATCCGCAGGGATAGAGCCCCAGCATTTT.

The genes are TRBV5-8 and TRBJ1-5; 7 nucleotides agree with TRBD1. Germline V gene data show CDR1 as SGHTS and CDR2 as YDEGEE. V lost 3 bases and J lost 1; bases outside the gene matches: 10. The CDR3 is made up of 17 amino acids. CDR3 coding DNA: TGTGCCAGCAGCTACGGGACAGTCGGTTGGAGCAATCAGCCCCAGCATTTT. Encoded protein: CASSYGTVGWSNQPQHF.

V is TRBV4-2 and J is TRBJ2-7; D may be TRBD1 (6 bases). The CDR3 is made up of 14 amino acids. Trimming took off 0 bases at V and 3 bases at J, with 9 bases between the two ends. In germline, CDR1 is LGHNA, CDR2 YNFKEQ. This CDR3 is CASSQDGGLYEQYF. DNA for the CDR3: TGTGCCAGCAGCCAAGATGGGGGCCTCTACGAGCAGTACTTC.

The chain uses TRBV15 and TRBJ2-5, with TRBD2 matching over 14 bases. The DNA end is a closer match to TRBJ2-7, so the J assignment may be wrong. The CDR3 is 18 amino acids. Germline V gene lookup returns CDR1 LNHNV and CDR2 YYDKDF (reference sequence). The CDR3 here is CATSGAWTSGGLSYEQYF. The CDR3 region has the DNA TGTGCCACCAGCGGAGCCTGGACTAGCGGGGGGCTATCCTACGAGCAGTACTTC.

In DNA form, the CDR3 reads TGTGCCAGCAGCCAAGATCCGGACAGGGGGTCCTACGAGCAGTACTTC. Its protein product is CASSQDPDRGSYEQYF. V usage is TRBV4-2 and J usage is TRBJ2-7, with TRBD1 matching 10 bases. Trimming took 0 bases from V and 1 from J; bases not matched to a gene: 3. CDR1 is LGHNA, CDR2 YNFKEQ, per germline. The CDR3 is made up of 16 amino acids.

CDR3 nucleotides: TGTGCCAGCAGTTTATCGCCTAACCATTACGAGCAGTACTTC. Its translation is CASSLSPNHYEQYF. The V and J genes are TRBV28 and TRBJ2-7, with unresolved D. V lost 1 base to trimming and J lost 4 bases, with 11 bases between them. CDR1 and CDR2 from the germline V gene are MDHEN and SYDVKM. This CDR3 spans 14 amino acids.

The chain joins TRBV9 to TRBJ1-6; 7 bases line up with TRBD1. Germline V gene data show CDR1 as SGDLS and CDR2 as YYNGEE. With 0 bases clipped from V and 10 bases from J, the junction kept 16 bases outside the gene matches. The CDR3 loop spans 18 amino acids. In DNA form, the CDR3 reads TGTGCCAGCAGCGTAGACGACAGGGCTGGATGGATGGGCTCACCCCTCCACTTT. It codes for CASSVDDRAGWMGSPLHF.

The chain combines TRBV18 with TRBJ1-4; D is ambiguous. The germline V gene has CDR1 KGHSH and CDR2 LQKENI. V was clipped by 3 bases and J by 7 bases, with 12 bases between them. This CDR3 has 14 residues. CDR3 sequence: CASSPARAGEKLFF. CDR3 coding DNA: TGTGCCAGCTCACCTGCCCGGGCGGGTGAAAAACTGTTTTTT.

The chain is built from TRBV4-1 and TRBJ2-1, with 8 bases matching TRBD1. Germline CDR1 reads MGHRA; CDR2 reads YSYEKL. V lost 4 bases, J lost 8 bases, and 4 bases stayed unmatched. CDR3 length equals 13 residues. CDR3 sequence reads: CASSLPTGDEQFF. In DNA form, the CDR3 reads TGCGCCAGCAGCCTACCGACAGGGGATGAGCAGTTCTTC.

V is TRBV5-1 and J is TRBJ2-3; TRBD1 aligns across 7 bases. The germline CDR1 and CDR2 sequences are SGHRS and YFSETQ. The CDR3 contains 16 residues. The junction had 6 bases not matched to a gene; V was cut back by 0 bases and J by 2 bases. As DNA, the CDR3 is TGCGCCAGCAGCTTGGACCGGGACAGACCCACAGATACGCAGTATTTT. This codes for CASSLDRDRPTDTQYF.

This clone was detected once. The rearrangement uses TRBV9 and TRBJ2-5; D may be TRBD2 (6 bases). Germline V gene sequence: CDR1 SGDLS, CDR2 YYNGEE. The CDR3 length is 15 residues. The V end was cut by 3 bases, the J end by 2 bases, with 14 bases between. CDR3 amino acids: CASSGGDVIQETQYF. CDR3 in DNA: TGTGCCAGCAGCGGGGGGGATGTCATTCAAGAGACCCAGTACTTC. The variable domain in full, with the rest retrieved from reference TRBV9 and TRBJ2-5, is DSGVTQTPKHLITATGQRVTLRCSPRSGDLSVYWYQQSLDQGLQFLIQYYNGEERAKGNILERFSAQQFPDLHSELNLSSLELGDSALYFCASSGGDVIQETQYFGPGTRLLVL.

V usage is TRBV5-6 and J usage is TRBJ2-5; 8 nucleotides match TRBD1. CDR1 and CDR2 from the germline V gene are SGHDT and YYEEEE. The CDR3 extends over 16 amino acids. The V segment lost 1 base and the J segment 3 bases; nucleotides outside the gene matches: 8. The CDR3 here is CASSLTDRGLKETQYF. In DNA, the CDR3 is TGTGCCAGCAGCTTGACAGACAGGGGTTTGAAAGAGACCCAGTACTTC.

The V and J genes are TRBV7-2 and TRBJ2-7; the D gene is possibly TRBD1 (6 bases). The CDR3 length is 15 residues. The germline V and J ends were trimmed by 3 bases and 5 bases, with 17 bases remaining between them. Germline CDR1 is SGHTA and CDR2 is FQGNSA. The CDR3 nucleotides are TGTGCCAGCAGCTTGGGATGGGGGCGGATTCACGAGCAGTACTTC. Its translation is CASSLGWGRIHEQYF.

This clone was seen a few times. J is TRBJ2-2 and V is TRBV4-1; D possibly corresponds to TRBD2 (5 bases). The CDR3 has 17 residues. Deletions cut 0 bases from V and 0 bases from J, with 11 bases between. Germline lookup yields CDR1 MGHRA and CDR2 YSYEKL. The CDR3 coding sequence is TGCGCCAGCAGCCAAGAATACCGACTACCGAACACCGGGGAGCTGTTTTTT. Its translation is CASSQEYRLPNTGELFF.

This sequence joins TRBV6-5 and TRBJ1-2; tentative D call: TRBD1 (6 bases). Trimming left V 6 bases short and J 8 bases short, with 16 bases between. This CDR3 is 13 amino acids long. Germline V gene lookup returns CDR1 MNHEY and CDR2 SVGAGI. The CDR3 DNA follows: TGTGCCAGCAGGGCCGGACAGCGGCAAGGCTACACCTTC. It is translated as CASRAGQRQGYTF.

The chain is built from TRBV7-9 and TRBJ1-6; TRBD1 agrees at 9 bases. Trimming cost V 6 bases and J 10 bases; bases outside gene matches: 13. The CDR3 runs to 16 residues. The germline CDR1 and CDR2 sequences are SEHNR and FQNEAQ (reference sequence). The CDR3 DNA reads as TGTGCCAGCAGACCACCCGGGACAGGGTTTATCTCACCCCTCCACTTT. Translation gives CASRPPGTGFISPLHF.

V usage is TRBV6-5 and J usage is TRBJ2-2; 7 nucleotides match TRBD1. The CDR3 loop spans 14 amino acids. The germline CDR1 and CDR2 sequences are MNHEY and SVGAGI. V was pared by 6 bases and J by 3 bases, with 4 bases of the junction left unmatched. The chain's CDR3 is CASRKQGYTGELFF. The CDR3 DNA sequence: TGTGCCAGCAGGAAACAGGGGTACACCGGGGAGCTGTTTTTT.

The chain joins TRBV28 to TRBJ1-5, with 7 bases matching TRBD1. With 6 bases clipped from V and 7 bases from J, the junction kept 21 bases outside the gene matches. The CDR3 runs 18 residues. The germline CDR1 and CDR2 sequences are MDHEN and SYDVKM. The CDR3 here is CASSHPLLSRQGGQPQHF. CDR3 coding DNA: TGTGCCAGCAGCCATCCGCTCCTTTCTCGACAGGGAGGCCAGCCCCAGCATTTT.